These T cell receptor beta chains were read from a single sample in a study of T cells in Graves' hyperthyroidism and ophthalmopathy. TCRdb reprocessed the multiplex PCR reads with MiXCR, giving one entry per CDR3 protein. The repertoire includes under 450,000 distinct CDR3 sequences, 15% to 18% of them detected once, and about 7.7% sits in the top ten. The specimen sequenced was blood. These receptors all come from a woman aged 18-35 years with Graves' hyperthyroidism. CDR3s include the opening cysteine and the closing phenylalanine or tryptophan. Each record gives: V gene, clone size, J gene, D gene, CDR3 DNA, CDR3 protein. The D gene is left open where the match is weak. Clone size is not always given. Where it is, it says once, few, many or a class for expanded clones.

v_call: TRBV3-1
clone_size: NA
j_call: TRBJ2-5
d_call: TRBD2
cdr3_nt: TGTGCCAGCAGCTACAAGACGGGGGGGACCCAGTACTTC
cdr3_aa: CASSYKTGGTQYF

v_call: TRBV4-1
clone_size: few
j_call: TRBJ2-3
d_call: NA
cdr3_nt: TGCGCCAGCAGCCAAGATAACCGGCTTAGGGCAGATACGCAGTATTTT
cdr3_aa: CASSQDNRLRADTQYF

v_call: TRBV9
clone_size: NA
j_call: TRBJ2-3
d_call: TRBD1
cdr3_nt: TGTGCCAGCAGCGTGGGAAACAGGGGAATGAGGACAGATACGCAGTATTTT
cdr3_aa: CASSVGNRGMRTDTQYF

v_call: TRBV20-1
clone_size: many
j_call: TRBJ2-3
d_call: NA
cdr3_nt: TGCAGTGTTTCGAGCGGGTTGGATACGCAGTATTTT
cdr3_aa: CSVSSGLDTQYF

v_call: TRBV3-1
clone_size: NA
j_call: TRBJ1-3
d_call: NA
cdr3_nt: TGTGCCAGCAGCCAAGTGGGGGCGTCTGGAAACACCATATATTTT
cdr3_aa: CASSQVGASGNTIYF

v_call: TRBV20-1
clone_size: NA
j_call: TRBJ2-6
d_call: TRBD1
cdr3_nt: TGCAGTGCTTCATCCGGGACAGGGAGATCCTCTGGGGCCAACGTCCTGACTTTC
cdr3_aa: CSASSGTGRSSGANVLTF

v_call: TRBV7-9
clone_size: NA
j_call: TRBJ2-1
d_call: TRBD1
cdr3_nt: TGTGCCAGCAGCGTAGGGACAGCGTTCAGGTTCTTC
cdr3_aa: CASSVGTAFRFF

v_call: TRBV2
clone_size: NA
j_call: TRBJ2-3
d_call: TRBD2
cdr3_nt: TGTGCCAGCAGCCCGACTAGCGGGAGAATAGGTGATACGCAGTATTTT
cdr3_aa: CASSPTSGRIGDTQYF

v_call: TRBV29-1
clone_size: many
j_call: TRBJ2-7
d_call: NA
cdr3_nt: TGCAGCGTTGGACTTACGGCTGGCGAGCAGTACTTC
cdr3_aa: CSVGLTAGEQYF

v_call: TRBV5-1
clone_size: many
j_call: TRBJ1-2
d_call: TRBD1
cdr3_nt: TGCGCCAGCAGTTCCACAGGGGGCTTCGCTGCTGGTGGTGGCTACACCTTC
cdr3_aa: CASSSTGGFAAGGGYTF

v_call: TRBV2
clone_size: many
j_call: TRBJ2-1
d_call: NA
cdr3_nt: TGTGCCAGCAGTGAGCCGCAGTTCTTC
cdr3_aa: CASSEPQFF

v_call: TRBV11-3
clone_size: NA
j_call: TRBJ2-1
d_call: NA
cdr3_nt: TGTGCCAGCAGCTTCATGCCCAATGAGCAGTTCTTC
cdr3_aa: CASSFMPNEQFF

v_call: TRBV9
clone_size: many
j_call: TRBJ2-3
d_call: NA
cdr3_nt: TGTGCCAGCAGCGTGGTGGGGAGAGCAGATACGCAGTATTTT
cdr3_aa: CASSVVGRADTQYF

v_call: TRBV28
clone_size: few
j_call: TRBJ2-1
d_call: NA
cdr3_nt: TGTGCCAGCACTCCTGGGGGGGGCGCCTACAATGAGCAGTTCTTC
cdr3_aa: CASTPGGGAYNEQFF

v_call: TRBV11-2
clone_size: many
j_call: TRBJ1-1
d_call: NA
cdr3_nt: TGTGCCAGCAGCTTAGTAGGAAACACTGAAGCTTTCTTT
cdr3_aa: CASSLVGNTEAFF

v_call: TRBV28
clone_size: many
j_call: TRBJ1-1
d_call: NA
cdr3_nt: TGTGCCAGCAGTTTATGGGGTGTCGACGGAAACACTGAAGCTTTCTTT
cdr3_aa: CASSLWGVDGNTEAFF

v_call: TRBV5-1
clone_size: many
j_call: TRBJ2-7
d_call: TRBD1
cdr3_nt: TGCGCCAGCAGCCTCCTTGGAGACAGGGCGGACGAGCAGTACTTC
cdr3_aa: CASSLLGDRADEQYF

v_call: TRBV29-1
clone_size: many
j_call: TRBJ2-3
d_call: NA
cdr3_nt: TGCAGCGTTGAAGCCTACGCCCCGGGGAGCACAGATACGCAGTATTTT
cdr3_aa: CSVEAYAPGSTDTQYF

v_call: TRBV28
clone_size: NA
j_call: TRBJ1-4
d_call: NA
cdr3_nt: TGTGCCAGCCCGGCGGGATGGACGGTGTTTTTT
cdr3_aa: CASPAGWTVFF

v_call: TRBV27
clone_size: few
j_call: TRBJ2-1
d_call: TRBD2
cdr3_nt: TGTGCCAGCACAGGACTAGCGGGGGGCAATTATGAGCAGTTCTTC
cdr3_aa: CASTGLAGGNYEQFF

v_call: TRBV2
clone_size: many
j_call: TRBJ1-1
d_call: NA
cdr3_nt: TGTGCCAGCAAGGCAGGGAGAGTGGGAGGAGAAGCTTTCTTT
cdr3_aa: CASKAGRVGGEAFF

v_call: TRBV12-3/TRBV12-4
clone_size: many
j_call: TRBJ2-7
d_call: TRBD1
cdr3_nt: TGTGCCAGCAGTCTGACAGGGTTGGGCGAGCAGTACTTC
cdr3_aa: CASSLTGLGEQYF

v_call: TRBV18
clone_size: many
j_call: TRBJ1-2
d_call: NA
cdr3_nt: TGTGCCAGCTCACTCCGAGAGTATGGCTACACCTTC
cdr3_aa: CASSLREYGYTF

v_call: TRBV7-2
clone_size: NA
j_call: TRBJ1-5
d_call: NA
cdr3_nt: TGTGCCAGCAGCTTTGGGGGGTACGATCAGCCCCAGCATTTT
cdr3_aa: CASSFGGYDQPQHF

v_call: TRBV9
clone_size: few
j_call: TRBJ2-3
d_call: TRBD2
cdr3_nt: TGTGCCAGCAGCGTCCGCGGACTAGCGACCACAGATACGCAGTATTTT
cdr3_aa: CASSVRGLATTDTQYF

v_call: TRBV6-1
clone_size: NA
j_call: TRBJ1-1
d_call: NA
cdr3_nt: TGTGCCAGCACCTGGACAGCAACGAACACTGAAGCTTTCTTT
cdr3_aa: CASTWTATNTEAFF

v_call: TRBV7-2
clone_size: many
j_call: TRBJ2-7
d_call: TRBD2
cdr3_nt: TGTGCCAGCAGCCTACTAGCGGGAGAGGCCTACGAGCAGTACTTC
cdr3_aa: CASSLLAGEAYEQYF

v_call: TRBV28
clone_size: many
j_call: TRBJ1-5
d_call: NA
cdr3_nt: TGTGCCAGCATTCTGGGGGGGGATCAGCCCCAGCATTTT
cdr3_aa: CASILGGDQPQHF

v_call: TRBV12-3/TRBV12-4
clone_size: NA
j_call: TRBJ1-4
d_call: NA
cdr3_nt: TGTGCCAGCACTCAGGCGGGTACAGGCTGGGAAAAACTGTTTTTT
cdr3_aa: CASTQAGTGWEKLFF

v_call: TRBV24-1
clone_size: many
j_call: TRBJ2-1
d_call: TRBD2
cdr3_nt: TGTGCCACCAGTGACGGCTCCAGGGACTATGGGGGGCAGTTCTTC
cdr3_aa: CATSDGSRDYGGQFF

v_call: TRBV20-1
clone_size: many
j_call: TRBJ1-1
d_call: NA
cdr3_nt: TGCAGTGCTATGGCGGACGGAGCTTTCTTT
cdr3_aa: CSAMADGAFF

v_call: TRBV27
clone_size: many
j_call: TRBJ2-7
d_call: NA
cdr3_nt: TGTGCCAGCAGTTTCCAGGGCAGGACCTTCTACGAGCAGTACTTC
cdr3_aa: CASSFQGRTFYEQYF

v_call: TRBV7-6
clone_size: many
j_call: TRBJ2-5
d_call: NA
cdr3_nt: TGTGCCAGCAGCCCCGGCGAAGGGAGGCAAGAGACCCAGTACTTC
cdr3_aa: CASSPGEGRQETQYF

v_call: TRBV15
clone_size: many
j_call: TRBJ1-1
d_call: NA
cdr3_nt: TGTGCCACCAGCGCGGAGGGAGGGACTGAAGCTTTCTTT
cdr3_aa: CATSAEGGTEAFF

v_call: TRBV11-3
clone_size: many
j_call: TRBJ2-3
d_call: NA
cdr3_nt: TGTGCCAGCAGCCCCGGACAGAGCCCTAGCACAGATACGCAGTATTTT
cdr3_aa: CASSPGQSPSTDTQYF

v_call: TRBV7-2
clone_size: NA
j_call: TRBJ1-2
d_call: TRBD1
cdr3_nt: TGTGCCAGCAGCCTCCACAGGGGGGCCGAGGGCTACACCTTC
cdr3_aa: CASSLHRGAEGYTF

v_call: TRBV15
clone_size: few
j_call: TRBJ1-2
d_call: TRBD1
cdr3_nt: TGTGCCACCAGCAGAGGGAATAGTTTGGGACAGGGGGATTATGGCTACACCTTC
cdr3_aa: CATSRGNSLGQGDYGYTF

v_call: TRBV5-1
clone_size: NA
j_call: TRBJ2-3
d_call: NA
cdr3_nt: TGCGCCAGCAGCTTGGAGGTAATAGTGTTCGATACGCAGTATTTT
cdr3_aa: CASSLEVIVFDTQYF

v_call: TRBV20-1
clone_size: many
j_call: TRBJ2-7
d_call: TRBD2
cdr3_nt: TGCAGTGCTAGTGTGCGGGGGGGCGGCGAGCAGTACTTC
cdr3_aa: CSASVRGGGEQYF

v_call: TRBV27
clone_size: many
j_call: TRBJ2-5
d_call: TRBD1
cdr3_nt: TGTGCCAGCAGTTTAGGGCAGGGGGACGTGGAGACCCAGTACTTC
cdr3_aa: CASSLGQGDVETQYF

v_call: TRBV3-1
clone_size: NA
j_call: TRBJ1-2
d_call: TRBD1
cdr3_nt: TGTGCCAGCAGCCAACGACAGGGGCATGGCTACACCTTC
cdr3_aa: CASSQRQGHGYTF

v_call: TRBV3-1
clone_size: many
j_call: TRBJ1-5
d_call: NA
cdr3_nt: TGTGCCAGCAGCCAAGGGGTCAGAGATCAGCCCCAGCATTTT
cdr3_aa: CASSQGVRDQPQHF

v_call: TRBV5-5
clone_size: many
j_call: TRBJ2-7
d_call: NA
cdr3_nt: TGTGCCAGCAGTTCGGATAATCCCGTCGGGCAGTACTTC
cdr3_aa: CASSSDNPVGQYF

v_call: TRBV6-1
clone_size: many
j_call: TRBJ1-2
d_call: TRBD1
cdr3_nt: TGTGCCAGCACTGCCCGGGGACAGGGCCTCTCAGGCTACACCTTC
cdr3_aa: CASTARGQGLSGYTF

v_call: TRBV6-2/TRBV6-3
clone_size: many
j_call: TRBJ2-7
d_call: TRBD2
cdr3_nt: TGTGCCAGCAGCCGCGTTGGGCGGGAGGCCTCCTACGAGCAGTACTTC
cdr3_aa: CASSRVGREASYEQYF

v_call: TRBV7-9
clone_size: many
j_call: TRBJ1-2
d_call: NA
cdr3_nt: TGTGCCAGCAGCACCCTAGGCGAGACCGTAGGGGAGGGCTATGGCTACACCTTC
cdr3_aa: CASSTLGETVGEGYGYTF

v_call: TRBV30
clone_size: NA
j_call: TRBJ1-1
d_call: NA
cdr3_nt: TGTGCCTGGAGTGTAGATCAGAACACTGAAGCTTTCTTT
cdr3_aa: CAWSVDQNTEAFF

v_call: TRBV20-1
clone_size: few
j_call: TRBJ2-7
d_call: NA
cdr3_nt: TGCAGTGCCCGGACCGAGCTCCACCCCTACGAGCAGTACTTC
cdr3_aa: CSARTELHPYEQYF

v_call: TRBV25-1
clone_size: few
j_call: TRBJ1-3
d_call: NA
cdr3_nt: TGTGCCAGCAGTGCCCCCTCTGGAAACACCATATATTTT
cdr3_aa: CASSAPSGNTIYF

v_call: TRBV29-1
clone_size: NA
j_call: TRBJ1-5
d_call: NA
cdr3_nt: TGCAGCGTCAGTGGAGTCGGACAGCCCCAGCATTTT
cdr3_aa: CSVSGVGQPQHF

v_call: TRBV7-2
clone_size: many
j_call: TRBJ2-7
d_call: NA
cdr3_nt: TGTGCCAGCAGCTTAGTGTCGAGCTACGAGCAGTACTTC
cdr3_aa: CASSLVSSYEQYF

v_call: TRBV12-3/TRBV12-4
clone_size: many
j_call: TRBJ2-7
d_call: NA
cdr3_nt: TGTGCCAGCAGTTTAGAGGGGCTCGGCTCCTACGAGCAGTACTTC
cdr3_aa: CASSLEGLGSYEQYF